This T cell receptor (beta chain) emerged from a study of blood T cell repertoires in COVID-19. About the research overall: Researchers got acute and convalescent COVID-19 samples from the United States, Italy and Spain. Sample material is recorded as cDNA or gDNA derived from T cells, B-cell-depleted T cells, or PBMCs.

The CDR3 is 18 amino acids. The V end was cut by 5 bases, the J end by 0 bases, with 23 bases between. From germline, CDR1 is SGHKS and CDR2 YYEKEE (reference sequence). Study processing details: Reference gene primer amplification in the assay estimated nucleated cell counts. Libraries were prepared by immunoSEQ multiplex PCR; TCRdb keeps only in-frame clonotypes and omits some of them. V and J calls plus clone size are reproduced from that table; the DNA served to infer D and trimming. Here the sample spans 150,000 to 200,000 clones, around 87% being singletons. The rearrangement uses TRBV5-5 and TRBJ1-1; a possible D gene is TRBD1 (5 bases). The receptor was isolated from a woman in her thirties with active or convalescent COVID-19. Sequenced input: peripheral blood. CDR3 DNA: TGTGCCAGCAGTTCACAGCCAGGCCGGGGGTTCATGAACACTGAAGCTTTCTTT. Translating it yields CASSSQPGRGFMNTEAFF.